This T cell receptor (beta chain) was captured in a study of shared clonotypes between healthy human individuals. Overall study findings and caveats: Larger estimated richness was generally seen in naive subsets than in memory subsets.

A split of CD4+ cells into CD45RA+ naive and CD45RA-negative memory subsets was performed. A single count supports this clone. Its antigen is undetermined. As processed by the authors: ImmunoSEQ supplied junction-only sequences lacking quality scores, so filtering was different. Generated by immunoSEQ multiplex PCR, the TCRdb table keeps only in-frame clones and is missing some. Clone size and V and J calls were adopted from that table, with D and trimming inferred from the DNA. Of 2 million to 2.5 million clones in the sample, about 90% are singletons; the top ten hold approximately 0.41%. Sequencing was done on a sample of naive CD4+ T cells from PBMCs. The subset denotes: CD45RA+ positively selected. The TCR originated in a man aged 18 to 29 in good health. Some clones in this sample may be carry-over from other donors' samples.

As DNA, the CDR3 is TGCGCCAGCAGCCAAGATCGACGGTACAATGAGCAGTTCTTC. Amino acids: CASSQDRRYNEQFF. J is TRBJ2-1 and V is TRBV4-3; no firm D call. The CDR3 loop spans 14 amino acids. In germline, CDR1 is LGHNA, CDR2 YSLEER. V dropped 0 bases and J dropped 4 bases, with 7 bases sitting between them.